Described below is a single T cell receptor (beta chain) sequence and its context. No antigen is known for it. Germline-derived CDR1 and CDR2 are GTSNPN and SVGIG (reference sequence). The ends were cut back, 0 bases at V and 4 bases at J, with 9 bases in the middle. This CDR3 region has 13 residues. The sample comes from a study of cytomegalovirus exposure and HLA in healthy donors. General study results and limits: TRBV6-2, TRBV6-3 and some other V segments were excluded as indistinguishable. Productive status was seen about 87% or about 30% of the time for most TCR beta V segments in an earlier analysis.

Primers for the PCR totalled 60 Vbeta and 13 Jbeta. Assay used: immunoSEQ multiplex PCR; TCRdb lists only in-frame clones, some missing. The sample is made up of roughly 140,000 clones, and the top ten hold 0.9% to 1% of it. This TCR was sampled from a male donor in good health and CMV-seronegative. Input material: PBMCs. The J gene is TRBJ1-2, the V gene TRBV30; D remains ambiguous. The CDR3 DNA sequence: TGTGCCTGGAGTGTGGGAGGAGTCTATGGCTACACCTTC. This encodes CAWSVGGVYGYTF.